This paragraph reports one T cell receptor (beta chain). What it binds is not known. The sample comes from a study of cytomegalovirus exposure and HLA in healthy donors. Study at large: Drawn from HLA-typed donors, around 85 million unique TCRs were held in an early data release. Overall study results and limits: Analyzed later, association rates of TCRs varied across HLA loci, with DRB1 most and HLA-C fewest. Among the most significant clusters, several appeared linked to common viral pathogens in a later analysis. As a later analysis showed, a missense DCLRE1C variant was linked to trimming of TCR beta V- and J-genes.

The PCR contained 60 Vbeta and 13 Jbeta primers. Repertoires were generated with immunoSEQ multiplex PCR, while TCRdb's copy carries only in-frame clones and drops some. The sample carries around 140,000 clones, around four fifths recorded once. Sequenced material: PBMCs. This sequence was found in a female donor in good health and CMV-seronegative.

CDR3: CASSLGLAGGSFTGELFF. CDR3 sequence (DNA): TGTGCCAGCAGCTTAGGCCTAGCGGGGGGTTCTTTCACCGGGGAGCTGTTTTTT. The chain recombines TRBV11-2 with TRBJ2-2, with 11 bases that match TRBD2. The CDR3 contains 18 residues. Germline V gene data show CDR1 as SGHAT and CDR2 as FQNNGV. V lost 1 base and J lost 4; bases outside the gene matches: 8.